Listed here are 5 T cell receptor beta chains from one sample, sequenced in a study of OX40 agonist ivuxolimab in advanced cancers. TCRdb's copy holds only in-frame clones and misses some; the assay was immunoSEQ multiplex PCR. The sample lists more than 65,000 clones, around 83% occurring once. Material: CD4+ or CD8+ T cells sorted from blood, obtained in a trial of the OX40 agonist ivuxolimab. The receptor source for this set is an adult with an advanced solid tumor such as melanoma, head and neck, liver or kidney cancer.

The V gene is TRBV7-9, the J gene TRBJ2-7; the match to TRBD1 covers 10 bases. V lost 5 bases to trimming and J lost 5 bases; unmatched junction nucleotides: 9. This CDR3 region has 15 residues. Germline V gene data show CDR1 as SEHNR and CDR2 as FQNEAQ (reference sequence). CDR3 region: CASSQPGTGDHEQYF. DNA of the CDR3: TGTGCCAGCAGCCAACCTGGGACAGGGGATCACGAGCAGTACTTC.

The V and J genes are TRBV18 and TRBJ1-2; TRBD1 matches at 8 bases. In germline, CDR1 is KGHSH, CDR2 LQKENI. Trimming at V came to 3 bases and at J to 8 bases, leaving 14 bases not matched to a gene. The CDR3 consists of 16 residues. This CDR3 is CASSPSTGEATGGYTF. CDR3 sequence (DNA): TGTGCCAGCTCACCTTCGACAGGGGAGGCCACGGGGGGCTACACCTTC. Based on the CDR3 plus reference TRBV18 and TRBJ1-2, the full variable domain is NAGVMQNPRHLVRRRGQEARLRCSPMKGHSHVYWYRQLPEEGLKFMVYLQKENIIDESGMPKERFSAEFPKEGPSILRIQQVVRGDSAAYFCASSPSTGEATGGYTFGSGTRLTVV.

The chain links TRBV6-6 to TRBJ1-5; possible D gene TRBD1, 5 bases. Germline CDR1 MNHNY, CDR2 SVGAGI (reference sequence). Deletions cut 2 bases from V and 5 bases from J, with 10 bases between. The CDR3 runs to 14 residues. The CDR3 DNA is TGTGCCAGCAGTTACGCCTTAGGGGATCAGCCCCAGCATTTT. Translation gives CASSYALGDQPQHF.

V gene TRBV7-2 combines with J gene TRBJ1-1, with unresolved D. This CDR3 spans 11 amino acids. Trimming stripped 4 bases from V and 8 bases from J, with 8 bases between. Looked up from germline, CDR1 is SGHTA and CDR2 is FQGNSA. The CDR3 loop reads CASSSVAEAFF. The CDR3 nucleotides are TGTGCCAGCAGCTCCGTGGCGGAAGCTTTCTTT.

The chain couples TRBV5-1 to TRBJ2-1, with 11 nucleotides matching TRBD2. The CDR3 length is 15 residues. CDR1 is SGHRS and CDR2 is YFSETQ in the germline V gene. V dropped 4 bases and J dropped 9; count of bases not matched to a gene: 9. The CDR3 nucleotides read TGCGCCAGCAGCGGTGGCTCTAGCGGGGGGTCTGAGCAGTTCTTC. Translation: CASSGGSSGGSEQFF. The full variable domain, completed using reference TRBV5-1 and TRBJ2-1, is KAGVTQTPRYLIKTRGQQVTLSCSPISGHRSVSWYQQTPGQGLQFLFEYFSETQRNKGNFPGRFSGRQFSNSRSEMNVSTLELGDSALYLCASSGGSSGGSEQFFGPGTRLTVL.